The 5 T cell receptor beta chains given below trace back to one sample, sequenced in a study of control samples from healthy donors and cancer patients. Method: immunoSEQ multiplex PCR; TCRdb's copy keeps in-frame clones and lacks some. The sample shows some 96,000 clones, over 75% of them seen only once. Sequenced material: blood. The source is a woman in her forties or fifties in good health.

The chain joins TRBV6-4 to TRBJ1-1, with D tentatively TRBD1 (5 bases). The V and J ends lost 2 bases and 2 bases respectively, with 6 bases between them. From germline, CDR1 is MRHNA and CDR2 SNTAGT. The length of the CDR3 is 13 residues. The CDR3: CASSDRDNTEAFF. The CDR3 nucleotides are TGTGCCAGCAGTGACCGGGACAACACTGAAGCTTTCTTT.

The gene calls are TRBV12-5 and TRBJ2-1, with TRBD2 matching 8 bases. V was clipped by 4 bases and J by 7 bases; unmatched bases: 9. Germline CDR1 and CDR2: LGHNT and FRNRAP. The CDR3 contains 15 residues. Here the CDR3 DNA reads TGTGCTAGTGGTTCCCCAGCGGGAGCTCGGAATGAGCAGTTCTTC. It translates to CASGSPAGARNEQFF.

The genes are TRBV5-1 and TRBJ1-1; TRBD1 is a possible D gene (5 bases). The CDR3 runs to 17 residues. V was cut by 3 bases and J by 0 bases, with 18 bases left in between. CDR1 and CDR2 from the germline V gene are SGHRS and YFSETQ. Written as DNA, the CDR3 is TGCGCCAGCAGCTACCGACAGTCCGGTGGCGTGAACACTGAAGCTTTCTTT. Encoded protein: CASSYRQSGGVNTEAFF.

This clone appeared a few times. The gene calls are TRBV9 and TRBJ2-3, with 9 bases that match TRBD2. The V segment lost 0 bases and the J segment 2 bases; nucleotides outside the gene matches: 4. Germline V lookup: CDR1 SGDLS, CDR2 YYNGEE. There are 16 residues in the CDR3. The CDR3 reads CASSVGPSGATDTQYF. CDR3 nucleotides: TGTGCCAGCAGCGTAGGGCCTAGCGGGGCCACAGATACGCAGTATTTT.

The CDR3, as DNA: TGTGCCACCAGTGATTCCCAGGGCTCTAATGAAAAACTGTTTTTT. Protein: CATSDSQGSNEKLFF. The chain links TRBV24-1 to TRBJ1-4, with D perhaps TRBD1 (5 bases). Germline V CDR1 and CDR2: KGHDR, SFDVKD. This CDR3 spans 15 amino acids. Trimming pared 2 bases from V and 3 bases from J, leaving 9 bases between.